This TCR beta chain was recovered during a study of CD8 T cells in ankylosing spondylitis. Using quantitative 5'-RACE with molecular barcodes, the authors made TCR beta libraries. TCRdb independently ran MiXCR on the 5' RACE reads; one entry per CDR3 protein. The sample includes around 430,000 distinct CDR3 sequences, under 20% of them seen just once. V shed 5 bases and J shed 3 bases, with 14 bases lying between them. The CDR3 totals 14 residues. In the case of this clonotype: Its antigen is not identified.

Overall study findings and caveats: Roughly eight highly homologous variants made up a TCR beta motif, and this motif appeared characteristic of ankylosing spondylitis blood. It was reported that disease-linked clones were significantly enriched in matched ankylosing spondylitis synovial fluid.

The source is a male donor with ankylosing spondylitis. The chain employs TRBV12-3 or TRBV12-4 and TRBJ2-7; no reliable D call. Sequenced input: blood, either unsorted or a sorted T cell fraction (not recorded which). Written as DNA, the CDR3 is TGTGCCAGCAGTACCCGCCGACCGCACTACGAGCAGTACTTC. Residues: CASSTRRPHYEQYF.